This T cell receptor (beta chain) emerged from a study of T-cell memory formation after mild COVID-19. Broader study findings: Clones shrinking from day 15 to 85 showed even CD4/CD8 mixes; later expanders tilted CD4+.

There are 15 residues in the CDR3. Looked up from germline, CDR1 is MGHRA and CDR2 is YSYEKL. The V gene lost 4 bases and the J gene lost 1 base, with 13 bases spanning the gap. This clonotype was detected many times. What it recognizes is unknown. A single record per CDR3 protein comes from TCRdb applying MiXCR to the 5' RACE reads. Altogether 300,000 to 350,000 distinct CDR3 sequences are present, about an eighth being singletons, with the ten largest covering roughly a fifth. The sequenced sample consisted of PBMCs or a T cell subset sorted from them (not recorded which). The TCR comes from a young man who had mild COVID-19 (a few samples of this study predate the infection). Cell type and time point are not known. V usage is TRBV4-1 and J usage is TRBJ1-1; a possible D gene is TRBD1 (6 bases). CDR3 sequence reads: CASSPQPQGNTEAFF. The CDR3 DNA follows: TGCGCCAGCAGCCCTCAACCACAGGGGAACACTGAAGCTTTCTTT.